Described below is a single T cell receptor beta chain sequence and its context. Antigen unknown. The data are from a study of blood T cells in healthy people across ages. Broader study findings: Researchers deemed the diversity estimates from one million T cells underestimates.

Next came a second PCR, run for about 6 to 12 cycles, which used a sample-barcoded 5' primer along with a J-beta primer mix. Every cDNA was tagged by a template-switch adaptor with 12 random nucleotides. TCRdb reanalysed the 5' RACE reads using MiXCR and keeps one entry per CDR3 protein. The profile shows under 1,000,000 distinct CDR3 sequences, under 40% of them singletons. The germline V and J ends were trimmed by 2 bases and 6 bases, with 7 bases remaining between them. This CDR3 has 12 amino acids. Sequencing used blood. This clonotype was obtained from a man younger than 30 in good health. This chain links TRBV12-3 or TRBV12-4 with TRBJ1-1; no clear D. The DNA for the CDR3 is TGTGCCAGCAGTTTACCGTGGGCTGAAGCTTTCTTT. Translation gives CASSLPWAEAFF.